This T cell receptor (beta chain) was found in a study of T cells after posttransplantation cyclophosphamide. The assay was immunoSEQ multiplex PCR, and TCRdb's table has in-frame clones only and misses some. Found here are around 30,000 clones, no singletons; the ten largest cover approximately 2.6%. This clone was picked up many times. Looked up from germline, CDR1 is LNHNV and CDR2 is YYDKDF (reference sequence). Trimming left V 0 bases short and J 2 bases short, with 8 bases between. CDR3 length: 15 residues. This chain uses TRBV15 with TRBJ1-5; a possible D gene is TRBD1 (6 bases). The clonotype comes from a woman in her sixties or seventies in good health, CMV-negative, and a related stem cell transplant donor. Sequencing used PBMCs. Here the CDR3 reads CATSRDSGGNQPQHF. CDR3 coding DNA: TGTGCCACCAGCAGAGATTCAGGGGGCAATCAGCCCCAGCATTTT. Full variable domain (missing parts from reference TRBV15 and TRBJ1-5): DAMVIQNPRYQVTQFGKPVTLSCSQTLNHNVMYWYQQKSSQAPKLLFHYYDKDFNNEADTPDNFQSRRPNTSFCFLDIRSPGLGDTAMYLCATSRDSGGNQPQHFGDGTRLSIL.